This entry lists 7 T cell receptor beta chains sequenced from one sample in a study of blood T cell repertoires in COVID-19. Produced via immunoSEQ multiplex PCR; TCRdb's table is partial and in-frame only. The table has approximately 180,000 clones, roughly 82% seen once. Sequencing was done on a sample of peripheral blood. Receptors were obtained from a woman aged 70-85 years with acute or convalescent COVID-19.

V and J are TRBV6-5 and TRBJ1-5; TRBD1 might be the D (5 bases). CDR1 and CDR2 (germline): MNHEY, SVGAGI. This CDR3 comprises 15 residues. V lost 6 bases and J 0 bases, leaving 12 bases between the germline ends. The CDR3 DNA reads as TGTGCCAGCAGGCTCCGACAGAATAGCAATCAGCCCCAGCATTTT. Residues: CASRLRQNSNQPQHF.

The V call is TRBV11-3, the J call TRBJ2-5, with 8 bases aligning to TRBD2. After removal of 5 bases from V and 5 bases from J, the junction contained 10 bases not matched to a gene. Germline V lookup: CDR1 SGHNT, CDR2 YENEEA. The CDR3 extends over 15 amino acids. CDR3 loop: CASSHGGVLHETQYF. CDR3 bases: TGTGCCAGCAGCCACGGGGGGGTGTTACACGAGACCCAGTACTTC.

In this sample, this clone turned up once. The chain carries TRBV6-5 and TRBJ2-7; tentatively, D is TRBD1 (5 bases). Trimming cost V 5 bases and J 2 bases, with 13 bases left between them. This CDR3 contains 14 residues. The germline CDR1 and CDR2 sequences are MNHEY and SVGAGI. The DNA for the CDR3 is TGTGCCAGCAGTAACCAGGGTAGAACCTACGAGCAGTACTTC. Encoded protein: CASSNQGRTYEQYF.

V and J are TRBV28 and TRBJ1-1; D not certain. Trimming removed 7 bases from V and 6 bases from J, with 15 bases in between. Germline V gene data show CDR1 as MDHEN and CDR2 as SYDVKM. The length of the CDR3 is 13 residues. For the CDR3, the DNA is TGTGCCAGCATTCAATCCTTAAGCGCTGAAGCTTTCTTT. As protein: CASIQSLSAEAFF.

The chain carries TRBV5-1 and TRBJ2-5; 10 bases fit TRBD2. The CDR3 covers 18 residues. Germline trimming cut 0 bases from V and 0 bases from J; bases unmatched to any gene: 8. CDR1 SGHRS and CDR2 YFSETQ come from the germline V gene. The DNA for the CDR3 is TGCGCCAGCAGCTTGGGGGCTCTAGCGGGAGTTGACCAAGAGACCCAGTACTTC. Protein sequence: CASSLGALAGVDQETQYF.

V is TRBV7-8 and J is TRBJ1-5, with TRBD1 as a possible D gene (5 bases). Germline V gives CDR1 SGHVS, CDR2 FQNEAQ. This CDR3 contains 15 residues. The germline V and J ends were trimmed by 1 base and 2 bases, with 9 bases remaining between them. The CDR3 spells CASSLGGVGNQPQHF. The CDR3 region has the DNA TGTGCCAGCAGCTTAGGGGGCGTAGGCAATCAGCCCCAGCATTTT.

The chain recombines TRBV29-1 with TRBJ2-3; unclear D gene. The CDR3 totals 13 residues. V lost 6 bases to trimming and J lost 1 base, with 11 bases between them. Per germline, CDR1 SQVTM and CDR2 ANQGSEA. In nucleotides, the CDR3 is TGCAGCGTCCCCGGGTGGGGCACAGATACGCAGTATTTT. Translation gives CSVPGWGTDTQYF.